The sequence of this T cell receptor (beta chain) was determined in a study of OX40 agonist ivuxolimab in advanced cancers. As for the study in general: Ivuxolimab doses were 0.01, 0.1, 0.3, 1.5, 3 or 10 mg/kg every 2 weeks. Study results and caveats: CD4+ and CD8+ T cells in blood underwent clonal expansion by week 6 at 0.1 to 3.0 mg/kg.

Some clones are missing from TCRdb's copy, which holds only in-frame ones; the method was immunoSEQ multiplex PCR. The data show some 66,000 clones, over 75% seen once. A note on this clone: Its antigen is not known.

Germline CDR1 is MDHEN and CDR2 is SYDVKM. This CDR3 comprises 18 residues. Trimming pared 4 bases from V and 1 base from J, leaving 20 bases between. The chain recombines TRBV28 with TRBJ1-3; the D gene is possibly TRBD1 (6 bases). Sequences were derived from CD4+ or CD8+ T cells sorted from blood, sampled in a trial of the OX40 agonist ivuxolimab. This TCR derives from an adult with an advanced solid tumor such as melanoma, head and neck, liver or kidney cancer. This CDR3 reads CASSSGQPYVASGNTIYF. CDR3 DNA: TGTGCCAGCAGTTCCGGACAGCCTTACGTTGCTTCTGGAAACACCATATATTTT.